A selection of T cell receptor beta chains follows, all from one sample in a study of blood T cell repertoires in COVID-19. TCRdb's table, derived via immunoSEQ multiplex PCR, lists solely in-frame clones and lacks some. In the table there are about 120,000 clones, 81% of which are singletons. Specimen: peripheral blood. The receptors stem from a man in his thirties or forties with COVID-19, enrolled during active disease. The CDR3 runs from the conserved cysteine through the conserved F or W. A D gene is named only where the DNA matches it firmly. Clone size is stated in some rows and not others, as once, few, many or a class when expanded.

size | J | V | D | DNA | CDR3
. | TRBJ1-1 | TRBV19 | TRBD1 | TGTGCCAGTAGTATCGGGACAGCTTTGAACACTGAAGCTTTCTTT | CASSIGTALNTEAFF
few | TRBJ2-3 | TRBV11-2 | TRBD2 | TGTGCCAGCAGCCCCGGACTAGCGGGGGGCCCGGGGGGCACAGATACGCAGTATTTT | CASSPGLAGGPGGTDTQYF
. | TRBJ2-2 | TRBV13 | . | TGTGCCAGCAGCACCTACGGACTGGTCGGGGAGCTGTTTTTT | CASSTYGLVGELFF
. | TRBJ1-5 | TRBV6-5 | . | TGTGCCAGCAGTACGCCCGCGGAGGGGTCCCAGCATTTT | CASSTPAEGSQHF
many | TRBJ2-7 | TRBV11-2 | TRBD2 | TGTGCCAGCAGCTCCCCATTCGAAGGTCTAGCGGGAACGTACGAGCAGTACTTC | CASSSPFEGLAGTYEQYF
few | TRBJ2-7 | TRBV3-1/TRBV3-2 | TRBD1 | TGTGCCAGCAGCCAAGAAGGGACAGGGGTCTCCTACGAGCAGTACTTC | CASSQEGTGVSYEQYF
. | TRBJ1-2 | TRBV7-9 | . | TGTGCCAGCAGCTTGTCCAGGGGAGATGGCTACACCTTC | CASSLSRGDGYTF
. | TRBJ1-5 | TRBV7-2 | . | TGTGCCACACAGGAGGGGCAGGGAAATCAGCCCCAGCATTTT | CATQEGQGNQPQHF
. | TRBJ1-2 | TRBV7-9 | TRBD1 | TGTGCCAGCAGCGAACAGGGGGGTGGCTACACCTTC | CASSEQGGGYTF
. | TRBJ2-5 | TRBV3-1/TRBV3-2 | . | TGTGCCAGCAGCCAAGTGGGACTGATACTGGAGACCCAGTACTTC | CASSQVGLILETQYF
. | TRBJ2-3 | TRBV12-5 | TRBD2 | TGTGCTAGTGGTCCGTCCGGGACTAGTGGCGATACGCAGTATTTT | CASGPSGTSGDTQYF
. | TRBJ2-1 | TRBV12-3/TRBV12-4 | . | TGTGCCAGCAGTCCCCATCATCAGCAGTTCTTC | CASSPHHQQFF
. | TRBJ2-6 | TRBV15 | TRBD1 | TGTGCCACCAGCCCCGGGACAGGGAATACTGGGGCCAACGTCCTGACTTTC | CATSPGTGNTGANVLTF
. | TRBJ1-1 | TRBV6-5 | TRBD1 | TGTGCCAGCAGTTTAGCCCTGGGACAGGGGGTCACTGAAGCTTTCTTT | CASSLALGQGVTEAFF
. | TRBJ1-1 | TRBV11-3 | TRBD1 | TGTGCCAGCAGCTTAGGGGGGGGGACAGGGAGATTGAACACTGAAGCTTTCTTT | CASSLGGGTGRLNTEAFF
once | TRBJ1-4 | TRBV18 | TRBD1 | TGTGCCAGCTCACCACGACAGGGAGGTGAAAAACTGTTTTTT | CASSPRQGGEKLFF
. | TRBJ1-1 | TRBV7-2 | TRBD1 | TGTGCCAGCAGCCGGACAGGGGAGAACACTGAAGCTTTCTTT | CASSRTGENTEAFF
. | TRBJ1-4 | TRBV7-9 | TRBD1 | TGTGCCAGCAGCCCCGGGACAGGGACAGAAAAACTGTTTTTT | CASSPGTGTEKLFF
many | TRBJ1-5 | TRBV6-5 | . | TGTGCCAGCAGTTACGTTTCAGGGGCGGGAGCCCAGCATTTT | CASSYVSGAGAQHF
. | TRBJ2-5 | TRBV4-1 | . | TGCGCCAGCAGCCTGACTAGTGGGGTGCGAGAGACCCAGTACTTC | CASSLTSGVRETQYF
. | TRBJ1-2 | TRBV6-6 | . | TGTGCCAGCAGTACCGCCCCGGGAGGCTATGGCTACACCTTC | CASSTAPGGYGYTF
. | TRBJ2-2 | TRBV29-1 | . | TGCAGCGTACAAGGGGGCACCGGGGAGCTGTTTTTT | CSVQGGTGELFF
once | TRBJ1-1 | TRBV27 | . | TGTGCCAGCAGGGTACAAGTAATGAACACTGAAGCTTTCTTT | CASRVQVMNTEAFF
. | TRBJ2-1 | TRBV18 | . | TGTGCCAGCTCCCCACTAGAGCGCTCCTACAATGAGCAGTTCTTC | CASSPLERSYNEQFF
. | TRBJ2-1 | TRBV12-1 | . | TGTGCCAGCGCCTCCCCTAGAGTGACGTCCTACAATGAGCAGTTCTTC | CASASPRVTSYNEQFF
. | TRBJ2-5 | TRBV5-4 | TRBD2 | TGTGCCAGCAGCCCTGCGGCGGGAGTGAGAGAGACCCAGTACTTC | CASSPAAGVRETQYF
few | TRBJ2-7 | TRBV27 | TRBD2 | TGTGCCAGCAGTTTCTACCCCGTCGGGGGGGCCTACGAGCAGTACTTC | CASSFYPVGGAYEQYF
. | TRBJ1-4 | TRBV29-1 | TRBD1 | TGCAGCGTCCGGACAGGGGGTACAACTAATGAAAAACTGTTTTTT | CSVRTGGTTNEKLFF
. | TRBJ1-1 | TRBV7-3 | TRBD1 | TGTGCCAGCAGCCTTACAGGGGCGCGCACTGAAGCTTTCTTT | CASSLTGARTEAFF
once | TRBJ1-2 | TRBV5-1 | TRBD1 | TGCGCCAGCAGCTTCTCTCCGACAGGGACTAACTATGGCTACACCTTC | CASSFSPTGTNYGYTF
once | TRBJ2-3 | TRBV18 | . | TGTGCCAGCTCACGAGTTACAGATACGCAGTATTTT | CASSRVTDTQYF
. | TRBJ2-2 | TRBV3-1/TRBV3-2 | . | TGTGCCAGCAGCCATGGGAGTGGCACCGGGGAGCTGTTTTTT | CASSHGSGTGELFF
once | TRBJ2-5 | TRBV9 | TRBD2 | TGTGCCAGCAGCCCCCCGGGGGGGAGAGAGACCCAGTACTTC | CASSPPGGRETQYF
. | TRBJ1-3 | TRBV9 | . | TGTGCCAGCAGCGTAGTCCCTTCCAGCTCTGGAAACACCATATATTTT | CASSVVPSSSGNTIYF
medium-sized | TRBJ2-1 | TRBV5-1 | TRBD2 | TGCGCCAGCAGCCAGACTAGCGGGGGGGGCAACCCTTCGCGTGAGCAGTTCTTC | CASSQTSGGGNPSREQFF
. | TRBJ2-7 | TRBV30 | TRBD1 | TGTGCCTGGAGTACGGGGACAGGCTCCTACGAGCAGTACTTC | CAWSTGTGSYEQYF
. | TRBJ2-3 | TRBV21-1 | . | TGTGCCAGCAGCAAAGTAAGGGGGCGTAGCACAGATACGCAGTATTTT | CASSKVRGRSTDTQYF
. | TRBJ1-6 | TRBV6-5 | . | TGTGCCAGCAGGAGGGAGGGGAATTCACCCCTCCACTTT | CASRREGNSPLHF
. | TRBJ2-6 | TRBV28 | TRBD1 | TGTGCCAGCAGCTCACCAGGGGGCATCTGGGCCAACGTCCTGACTTTC | CASSSPGGIWANVLTF
. | TRBJ1-5 | TRBV9 | . | TGTGCCAGCAGCGCGGAGGGTGGCAATCAGCCCCAGCATTTT | CASSAEGGNQPQHF
. | TRBJ2-3 | TRBV10-3 | TRBD1 | TGTGCCATCCAAGGCAGGGGGCAAGATACGCAGTATTTT | CAIQGRGQDTQYF
. | TRBJ2-1 | TRBV28 | TRBD1 | TGTGCCAGCAGTTTATACAGGGGCTACAATGAGCAGTTCTTC | CASSLYRGYNEQFF
. | TRBJ2-1 | TRBV4-2 | . | TGTGCCAGCAGCTCAACCGGACTGCGCTCCTACAATGAGCAGTTCTTC | CASSSTGLRSYNEQFF